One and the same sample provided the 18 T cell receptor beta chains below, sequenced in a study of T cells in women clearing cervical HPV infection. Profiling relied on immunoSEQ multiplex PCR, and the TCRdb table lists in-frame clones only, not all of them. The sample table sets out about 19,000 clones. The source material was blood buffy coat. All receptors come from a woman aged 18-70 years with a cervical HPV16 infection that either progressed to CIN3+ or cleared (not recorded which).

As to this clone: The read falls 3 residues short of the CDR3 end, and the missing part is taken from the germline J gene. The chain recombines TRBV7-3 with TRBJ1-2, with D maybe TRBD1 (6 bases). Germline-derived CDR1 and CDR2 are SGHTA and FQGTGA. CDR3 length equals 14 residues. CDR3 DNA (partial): TGTGCCAGCAGCTTAGGGGGCGGATTCTACGAC. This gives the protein CASSLGGGFYD. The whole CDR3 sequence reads CASSLGGGFYDYTF.

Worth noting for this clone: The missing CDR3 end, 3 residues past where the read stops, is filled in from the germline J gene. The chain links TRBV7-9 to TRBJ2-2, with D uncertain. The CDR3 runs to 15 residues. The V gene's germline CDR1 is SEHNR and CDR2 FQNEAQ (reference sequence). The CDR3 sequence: CASSLVQQFPEKLFF. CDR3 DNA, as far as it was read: TGTGCCAGCAGCTTAGTACAACAGTTCCCTGAAAAG.

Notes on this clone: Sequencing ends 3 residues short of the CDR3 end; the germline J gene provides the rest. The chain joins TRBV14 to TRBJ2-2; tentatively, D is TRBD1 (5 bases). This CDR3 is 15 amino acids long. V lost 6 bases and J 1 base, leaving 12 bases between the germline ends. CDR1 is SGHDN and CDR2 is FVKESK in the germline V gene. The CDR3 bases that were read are TGTGCCAGCAGTCGCAGGGCTGGGAACACCGGGGAG. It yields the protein CASSRRAGNTGE. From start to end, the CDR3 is CASSRRAGNTGELFF.

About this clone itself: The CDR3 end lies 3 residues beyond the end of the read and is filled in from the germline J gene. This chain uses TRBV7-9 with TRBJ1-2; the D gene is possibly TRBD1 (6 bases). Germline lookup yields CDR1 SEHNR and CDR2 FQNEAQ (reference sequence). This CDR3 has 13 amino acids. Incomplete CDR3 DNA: TGTGCCAGCAGCTTAGTGGGGGCCCACGAC. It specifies CASSLVGAHD. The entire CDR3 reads CASSLVGAHDYTF.

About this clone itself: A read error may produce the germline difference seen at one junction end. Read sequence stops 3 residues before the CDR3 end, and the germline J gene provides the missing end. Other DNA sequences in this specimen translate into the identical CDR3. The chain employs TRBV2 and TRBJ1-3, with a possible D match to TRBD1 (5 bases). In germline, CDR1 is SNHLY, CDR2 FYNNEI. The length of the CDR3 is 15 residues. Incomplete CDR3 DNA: TGTGCCAGCAGCGAGGAGGGGATCCCTGGAAACACA. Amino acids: CASSEEGIPGNT. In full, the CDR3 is CASSEEGIPGNTIYF.

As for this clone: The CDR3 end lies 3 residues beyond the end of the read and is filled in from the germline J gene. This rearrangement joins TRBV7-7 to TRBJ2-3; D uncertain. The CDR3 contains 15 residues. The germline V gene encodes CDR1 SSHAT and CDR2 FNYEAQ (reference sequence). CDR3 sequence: CASSLIDTTQETQYF. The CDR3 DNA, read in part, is TGTGCCAGCAGCTTAATTGATACCACACAAGAGACG.

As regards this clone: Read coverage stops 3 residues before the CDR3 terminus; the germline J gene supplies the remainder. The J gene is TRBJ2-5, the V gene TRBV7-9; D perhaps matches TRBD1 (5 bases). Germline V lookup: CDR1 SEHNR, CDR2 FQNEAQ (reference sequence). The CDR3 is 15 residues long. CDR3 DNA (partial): TGTGCCAGCAGCTTTACAGGCTTGGCGACAGATACC. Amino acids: CASSFTGLATDT. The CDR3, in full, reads CASSFTGLATDTQYF.

The CDR3 is CASSLGQGTDTQYF. Partial CDR3 DNA: TGTGCCAGCAGCTTAGGACAGGGTACAGATACG. The chain has TRBV9 and TRBJ2-3; 8 bases are shared with TRBD1. The read stops 3 residues short of the end of the CDR3; the missing end is completed from the germline J gene. With 4 bases clipped from V and 3 bases from J, the junction kept 4 bases outside the gene matches. Per the germline V gene, CDR1 is SGDLS and CDR2 is YYNGEE. The CDR3 spans 14 residues.

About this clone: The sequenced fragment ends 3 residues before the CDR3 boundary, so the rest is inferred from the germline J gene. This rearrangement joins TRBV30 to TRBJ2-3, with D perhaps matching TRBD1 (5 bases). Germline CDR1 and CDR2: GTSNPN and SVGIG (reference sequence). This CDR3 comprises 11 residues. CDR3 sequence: CAWSRVEAQYF. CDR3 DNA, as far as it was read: TGTGCCTGGAGCAGGGTTGAGGCG. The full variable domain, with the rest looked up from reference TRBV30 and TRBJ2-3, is SQTIHQWPATLVQPVGSPLSLECTVEGTSNPNLYWYRQAAGRGLQLLFYSVGIGQISSEVPQNLSASRPQDRQFILSSKKLLLSDSGFYLCAWSRVEAQYFGPGTRLTVL.

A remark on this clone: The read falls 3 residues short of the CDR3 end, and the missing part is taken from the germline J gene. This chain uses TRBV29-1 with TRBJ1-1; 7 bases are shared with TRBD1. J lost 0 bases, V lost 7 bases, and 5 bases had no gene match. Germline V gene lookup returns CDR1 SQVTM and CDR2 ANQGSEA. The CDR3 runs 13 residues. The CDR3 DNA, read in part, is TGCAGCGCACAGGGGTTGATGAACACTGAA. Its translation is CSAQGLMNTE. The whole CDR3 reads CSAQGLMNTEAFF.

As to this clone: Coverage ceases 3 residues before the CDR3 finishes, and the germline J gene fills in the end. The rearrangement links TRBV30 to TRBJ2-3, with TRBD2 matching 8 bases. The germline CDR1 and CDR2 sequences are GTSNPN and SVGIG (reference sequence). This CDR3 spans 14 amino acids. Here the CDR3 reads CAHRVAGIKRTQYF. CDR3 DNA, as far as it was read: TGTGCCCACCGGGTAGCGGGGATCAAGCGGACG.

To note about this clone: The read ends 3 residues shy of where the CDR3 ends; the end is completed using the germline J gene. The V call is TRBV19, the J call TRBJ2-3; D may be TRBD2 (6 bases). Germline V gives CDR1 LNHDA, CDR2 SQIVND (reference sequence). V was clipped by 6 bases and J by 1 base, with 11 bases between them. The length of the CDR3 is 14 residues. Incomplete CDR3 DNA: TGTGCCAGTAGGGGGCGGGGTGGCACAGATACG. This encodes CASRGRGGTDT. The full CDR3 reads CASRGRGGTDTQYF.

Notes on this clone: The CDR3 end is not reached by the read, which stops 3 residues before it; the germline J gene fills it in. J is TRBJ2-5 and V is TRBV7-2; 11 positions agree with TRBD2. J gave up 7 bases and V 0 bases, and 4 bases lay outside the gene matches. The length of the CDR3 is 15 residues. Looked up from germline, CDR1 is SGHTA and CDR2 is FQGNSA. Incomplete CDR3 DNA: TGTGCCAGCAGCTTAGCGCTAGCGGGGGGTGGGACC. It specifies CASSLALAGGGT. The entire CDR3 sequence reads CASSLALAGGGTQYF.

The chain's CDR3 is CAISDSRGETQYF. The CDR3 DNA, read in part, is TGTGCCATCAGTGACTCTCGAGGGGAGACC. The V and J genes are TRBV10-3 and TRBJ2-5; D is possibly TRBD2 (5 bases). The CDR3 is cut off 3 residues early in the read; its end comes from the germline J gene. V dropped 3 bases and J dropped 5 bases, with 10 bases sitting between them. CDR3 length: 13 residues. The germline gives CDR1 ENHRY, CDR2 SYGVKD.

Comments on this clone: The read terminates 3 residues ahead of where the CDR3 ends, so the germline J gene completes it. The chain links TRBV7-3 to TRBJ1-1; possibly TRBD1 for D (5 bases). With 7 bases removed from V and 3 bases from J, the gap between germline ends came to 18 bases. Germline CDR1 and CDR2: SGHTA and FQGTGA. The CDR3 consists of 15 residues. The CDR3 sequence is CASKQAPAGDTEAFF. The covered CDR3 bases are TGTGCCAGCAAGCAGGCCCCCGCGGGGGACACTGAA.

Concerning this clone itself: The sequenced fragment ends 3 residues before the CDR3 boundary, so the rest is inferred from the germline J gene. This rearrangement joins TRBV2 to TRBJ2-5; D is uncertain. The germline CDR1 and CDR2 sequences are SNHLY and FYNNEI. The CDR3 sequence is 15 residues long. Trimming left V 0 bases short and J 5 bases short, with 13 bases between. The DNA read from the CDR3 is TGTGCCAGCAGTGAAGCCCCGGGTGTTGCTGAGACC. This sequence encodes CASSEAPGVAET. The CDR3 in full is CASSEAPGVAETQYF. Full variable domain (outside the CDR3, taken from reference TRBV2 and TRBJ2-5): EPEVTQTPSHQVTQMGQEVILRCVPISNHLYFYWYRQILGQKVEFLVSFYNNEISEKSEIFDDQFSVERPDGSNFTLKIRSTKLEDSAMYFCASSEAPGVAETQYFGPGTRLLVL.

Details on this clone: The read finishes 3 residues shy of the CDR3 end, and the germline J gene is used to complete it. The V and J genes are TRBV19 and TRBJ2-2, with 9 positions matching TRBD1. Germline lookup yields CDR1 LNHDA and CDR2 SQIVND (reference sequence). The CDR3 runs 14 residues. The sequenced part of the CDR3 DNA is TGTGCCAGTAGGGGGACAGGGTCGCTTGAAAAG. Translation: CASRGTGSLEK. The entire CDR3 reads CASRGTGSLEKLFF. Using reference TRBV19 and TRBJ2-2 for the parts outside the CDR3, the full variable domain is DGGITQSPKYLFRKEGQNVTLSCEQNLNHDAMYWYRQDPGQGLRLIYYSQIVNDFQKGDIAEGYSVSREKKESFPLTVTSAQKNPTAFYLCASRGTGSLEKLFFGEGSRLTVL.

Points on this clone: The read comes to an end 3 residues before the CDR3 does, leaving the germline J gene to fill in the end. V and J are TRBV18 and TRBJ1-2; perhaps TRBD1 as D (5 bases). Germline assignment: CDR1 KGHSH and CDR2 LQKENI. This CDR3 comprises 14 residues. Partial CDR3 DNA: TGTGCCAGCTCACCCGGGACTAGTTTTAATGAC. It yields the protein CASSPGTSFND. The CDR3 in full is CASSPGTSFNDYTF.